This T cell receptor beta chain is from a study of OX40 agonist ivuxolimab in advanced cancers. Study-wide context: Ivuxolimab was an agonistic, fully human IgG2 monoclonal antibody directed against OX40 (CD134), a costimulatory receptor. Intravenous ivuxolimab was administered to patients every 2 weeks at six dose levels: 0.01, 0.1, 0.3, 1.5, 3 and 10 mg/kg. Of the approximately 54 patients in dose escalation, 19 had hepatocellular carcinoma, about 15 had melanoma, 9 had renal cell carcinoma and 9 had head and neck cancer. In the dose-escalation cohort, 70% to 90% of patients were male, and the mean age was 60 years with a range of roughly 20 to 85. Patients were allowed to have had prior anti-PD-1, anti-PD-L1 or anti-CTLA-4 therapy, and around 37% of the dose-escalation patients had previously received checkpoint inhibitors. Partial responses occurred in three dose-escalation patients, of whom one had hepatocellular carcinoma and two had cutaneous melanoma. Peripheral TCRbeta sequencing was intended to test whether TCR sequence diversity was altered and clonal T-cell expansion was caused by ivuxolimab. The paper covers the monotherapy dose-escalation part of the phase I ivuxolimab trial, which included N ≈ 57 patients.

What the work shows at the level of the full study, not this receptor alone: After ivuxolimab, expanded clones were on average more numerous among CD8+ T cells than among CD4+ T cells. The antigen specificity of the peripheral T cells that underwent clonal expansion was not determined. Low levels of normalized T-cell clonal expansion were also seen in some nonresponding patients. At doses of 0.1 to 3.0 mg/kg, clonal expansion of both CD4+ and CD8+ T cells in blood was seen between baseline and week 6. In partial responders in the 0.1-3.0 mg/kg groups, normalized peripheral clonal expansion was found to be among the lowest, especially among CD8+ T cells.

CDR1 and CDR2 are drawn from the germline V gene: SGHRS, YFSETQ. For this chain, trimming is 1 base at the V end and 4 bases at the J end, and the number of junction bases without a gene match is 5. The CDR3 runs 15 residues from the cysteine to the phenylalanine. The kept DNA is CDR3 alone, 45 bases in frame from the first base. The trial excluded patients who had a history of autoimmune disease or were on systemic immunosuppression. Peripheral blood for TCR sequencing was collected from all dose cohorts at baseline, on cycle 4 day 1, and on cycle 7 day 1. The samples were taken from a phase I, first-in-human, multicenter, open-label dose-escalation trial of ivuxolimab. The trial enrolled adults with locally advanced or metastatic head and neck squamous cell, hepatocellular, melanoma or renal cell carcinoma. Before TCR sequencing, CD4+ and CD8+ T cells were separately sorted from peripheral blood.

Genomic DNA was isolated from the sorted cells so that the TCRbeta CDR3 region could be sequenced. TCRbeta CDR3 regions were sequenced using the immunoSEQ Assay. What TCRdb holds here is the immuneACCESS table cut down to in-frame rearrangements. Part of the clones is not present; checked against another copy, under half of the missing clones reflect an unresolved V gene, and the others are unexplained. The sample data list some 76,000 clones, and around nine tenths of these were observed just once. The top ten clones comprise around 0.78% of the sample. Remarks on this clone: The antigen it recognizes is unknown. It has no much larger one-base neighbor in the sample; base qualities were not kept.

The rearranged chain carries TRBV5-1 and TRBJ2-5, with 9 bases in between that match TRBD2. This material consisted of CD4+ or CD8+ T cells sorted from blood, taken in a trial of the OX40 agonist ivuxolimab. The receptor comes from an adult with an advanced solid tumor such as melanoma, head and neck, liver or kidney cancer. The DNA sequence is as follows: TGCGCCAGCAGCTTGAGGCGGGGGGGCGGAGAGACCCAGTACTTC. Translated, it reads CASSLRRGGGETQYF.